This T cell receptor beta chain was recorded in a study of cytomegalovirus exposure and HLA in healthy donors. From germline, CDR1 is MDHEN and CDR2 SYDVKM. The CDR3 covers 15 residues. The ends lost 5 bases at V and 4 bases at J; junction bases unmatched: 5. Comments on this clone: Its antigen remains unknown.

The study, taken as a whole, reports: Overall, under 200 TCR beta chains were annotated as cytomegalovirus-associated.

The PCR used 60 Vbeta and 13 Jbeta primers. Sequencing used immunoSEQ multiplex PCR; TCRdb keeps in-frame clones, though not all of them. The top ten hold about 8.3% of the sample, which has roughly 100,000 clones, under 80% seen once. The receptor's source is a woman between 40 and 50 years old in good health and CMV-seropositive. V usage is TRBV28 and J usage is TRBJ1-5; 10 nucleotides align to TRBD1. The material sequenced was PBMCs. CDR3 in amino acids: CASSPQGQGNQPQHF. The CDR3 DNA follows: TGTGCCAGCAGTCCACAGGGACAGGGGAATCAGCCCCAGCATTTT. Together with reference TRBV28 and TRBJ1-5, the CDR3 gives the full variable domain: DVKVTQSSRYLVKRTGEKVFLECVQDMDHENMFWYRQDPGLGLRLIYFSYDVKMKEKGDIPEGYSVSREKKERFSLILESASTNQTSMYLCASSPQGQGNQPQHFGDGTRLSIL.